The T cell receptor beta chain described here comes from a study of shared clonotypes between healthy human individuals. The study, taken as a whole, reports: Some naive CD4 clonotypes, approximately 4.5%, turned up in common across several donors. Clonotype sharing among donors, it was expected, would be affected by sequencing depth. A reduction in generation probabilities was seen for non-shared clonotypes relative to those shared by all four donors.

Both subsets, CD45RA+ naive and CD45RA-negative memory, were split from the CD4+ cells. The CDR3 sequence is 16 residues long. CDR1 is SGHRS, CDR2 YFSETQ, per germline. V lost 5 bases to trimming and J lost 2 bases, with 14 bases between them. Clones were sequenced by immunoSEQ multiplex PCR, and TCRdb holds only the in-frame ones, with some missing. The sample has 1.4 million to 1.5 million clones, 96% seen once. This clone was found once. Its cognate antigen is unknown. The sequencing sample was made of naive CD4+ T cells sorted from blood. Subset here: CD45RA+ positively selected. This TCR derives from a man aged 30-40 years in good health. J is TRBJ2-6 and V is TRBV5-1; D gene ambiguous. CDR3 DNA: TGCGCCAGCAGTCAGGTTGGGATAACTGGGGCCAACGTCCTGACTTTC. Its translation: CASSQVGITGANVLTF.